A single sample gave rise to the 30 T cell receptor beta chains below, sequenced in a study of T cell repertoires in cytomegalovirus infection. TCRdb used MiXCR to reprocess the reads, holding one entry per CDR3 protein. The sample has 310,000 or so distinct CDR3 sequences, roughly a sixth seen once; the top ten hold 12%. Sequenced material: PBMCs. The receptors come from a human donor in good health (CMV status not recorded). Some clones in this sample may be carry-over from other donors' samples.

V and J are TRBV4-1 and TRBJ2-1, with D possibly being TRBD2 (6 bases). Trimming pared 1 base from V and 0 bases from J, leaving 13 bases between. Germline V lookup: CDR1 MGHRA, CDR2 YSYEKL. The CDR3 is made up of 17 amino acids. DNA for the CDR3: TGCGCCAGCAGCCAAGCCCTAGCGTCGAGCTCCTACAATGAGCAGTTCTTC. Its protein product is CASSQALASSSYNEQFF.

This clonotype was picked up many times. CDR3 loop: CASSFWGSSYNEQFF. The DNA of the CDR3 is TGTGCCAGCAGCTTCTGGGGGAGCTCCTACAATGAGCAGTTCTTC. This rearrangement joins TRBV11-2 to TRBJ2-1, with D perhaps being TRBD1 or TRBD2 (5 bases each). The CDR3 consists of 15 residues. Deletions cut 3 bases from V and 0 bases from J, with 9 bases between. Per the germline V gene, CDR1 is SGHAT and CDR2 is FQNNGV.

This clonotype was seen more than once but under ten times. The CDR3 sequence: CASSPQGRGNQPQHF. The DNA of the CDR3 is TGTGCCAGCAGCCCACAGGGCAGGGGAAATCAGCCCCAGCATTTT. V is TRBV28 and J is TRBJ1-5; TRBD1 is a possible D gene (6 bases). Trimming took off 6 bases at V and 4 bases at J, with 16 bases between the two ends. There are 15 residues in the CDR3. In germline, CDR1 is MDHEN, CDR2 SYDVKM.

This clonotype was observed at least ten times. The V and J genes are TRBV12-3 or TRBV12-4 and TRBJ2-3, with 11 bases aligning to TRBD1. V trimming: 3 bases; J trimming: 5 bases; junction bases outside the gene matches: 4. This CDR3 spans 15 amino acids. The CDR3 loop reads CASSFGQGAGDTQYF. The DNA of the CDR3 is TGTGCCAGCAGTTTCGGACAGGGGGCGGGAGATACGCAGTATTTT.

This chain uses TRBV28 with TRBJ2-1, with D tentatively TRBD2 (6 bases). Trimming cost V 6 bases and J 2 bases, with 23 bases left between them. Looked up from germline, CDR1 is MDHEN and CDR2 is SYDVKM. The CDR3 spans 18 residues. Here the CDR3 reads CASSTPAGGRGTYNEQFF. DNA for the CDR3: TGTGCCAGCAGCACACCCGCAGGTGGCCGGGGGACCTACAATGAGCAGTTCTTC. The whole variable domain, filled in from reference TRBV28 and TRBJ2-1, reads DVKVTQSSRYLVKRTGEKVFLECVQDMDHENMFWYRQDPGLGLRLIYFSYDVKMKEKGDIPEGYSVSREKKERFSLILESASTNQTSMYLCASSTPAGGRGTYNEQFFGPGTRLTVL.

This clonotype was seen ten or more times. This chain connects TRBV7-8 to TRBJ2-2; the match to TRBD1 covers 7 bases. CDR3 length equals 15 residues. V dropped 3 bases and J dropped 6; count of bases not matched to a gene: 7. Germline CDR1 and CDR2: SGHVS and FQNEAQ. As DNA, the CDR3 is TGTGCCAGCAGCTTTTGGACAGGCTTCTCCGGGGAGCTGTTTTTT. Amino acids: CASSFWTGFSGELFF.

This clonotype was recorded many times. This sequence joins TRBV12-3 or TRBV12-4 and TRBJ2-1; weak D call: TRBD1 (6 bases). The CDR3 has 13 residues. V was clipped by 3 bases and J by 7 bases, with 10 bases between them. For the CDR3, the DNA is TGTGCCAGCAGTTTCTCACAGGGTAATGAGCAGTTCTTC. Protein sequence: CASSFSQGNEQFF.

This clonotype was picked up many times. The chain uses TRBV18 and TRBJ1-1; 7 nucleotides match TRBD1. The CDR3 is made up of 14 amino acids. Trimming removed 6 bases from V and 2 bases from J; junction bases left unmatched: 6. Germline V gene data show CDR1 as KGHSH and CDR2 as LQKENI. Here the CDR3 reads CASSARDSNTEAFF. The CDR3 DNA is TGTGCCAGCTCGGCAAGGGACAGCAACACTGAAGCTTTCTTT.

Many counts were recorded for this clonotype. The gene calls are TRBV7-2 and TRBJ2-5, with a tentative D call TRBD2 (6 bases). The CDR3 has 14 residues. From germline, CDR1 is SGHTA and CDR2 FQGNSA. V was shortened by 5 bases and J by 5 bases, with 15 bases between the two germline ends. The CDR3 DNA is TGTGCCAGCAGCCTCGCTGGGGGGATGGAGACCCAGTACTTC. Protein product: CASSLAGGMETQYF.

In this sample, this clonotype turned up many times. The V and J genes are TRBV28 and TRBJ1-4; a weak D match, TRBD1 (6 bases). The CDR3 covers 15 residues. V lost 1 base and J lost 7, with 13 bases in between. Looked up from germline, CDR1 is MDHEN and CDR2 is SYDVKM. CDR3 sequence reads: CASSLSGGRREKLFF. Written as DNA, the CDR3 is TGTGCCAGCAGTTTATCGGGGGGCAGGCGTGAAAAACTGTTTTTT. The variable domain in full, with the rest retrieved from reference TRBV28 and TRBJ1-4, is DVKVTQSSRYLVKRTGEKVFLECVQDMDHENMFWYRQDPGLGLRLIYFSYDVKMKEKGDIPEGYSVSREKKERFSLILESASTNQTSMYLCASSLSGGRREKLFFGSGTQLSVL.

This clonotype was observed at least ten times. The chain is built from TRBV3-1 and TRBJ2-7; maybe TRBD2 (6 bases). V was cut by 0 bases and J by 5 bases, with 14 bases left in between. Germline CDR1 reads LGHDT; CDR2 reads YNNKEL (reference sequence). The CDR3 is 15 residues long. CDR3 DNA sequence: TGTGCCAGCAGCCAAGATGTAACAGGAGGGGACGAGCAGTACTTC. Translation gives CASSQDVTGGDEQYF.

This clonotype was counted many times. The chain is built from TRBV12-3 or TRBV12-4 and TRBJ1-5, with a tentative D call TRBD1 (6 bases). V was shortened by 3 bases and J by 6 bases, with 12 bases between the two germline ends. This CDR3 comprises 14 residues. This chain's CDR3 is CASSFHREAQPQHF. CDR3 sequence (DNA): TGTGCCAGCAGTTTCCACAGGGAAGCTCAGCCCCAGCATTTT.

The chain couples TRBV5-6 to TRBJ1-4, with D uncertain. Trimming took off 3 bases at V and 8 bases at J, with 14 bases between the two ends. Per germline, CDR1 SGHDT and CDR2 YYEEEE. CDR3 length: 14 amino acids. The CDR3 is CASSYGSGPEKLFF. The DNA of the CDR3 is TGTGCCAGCAGCTATGGCTCTGGGCCGGAAAAACTGTTTTTT.

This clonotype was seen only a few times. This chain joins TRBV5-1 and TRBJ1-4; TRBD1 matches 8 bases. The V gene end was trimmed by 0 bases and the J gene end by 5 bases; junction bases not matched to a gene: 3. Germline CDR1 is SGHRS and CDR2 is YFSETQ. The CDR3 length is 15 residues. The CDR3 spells CASSLVGQENEKLFF. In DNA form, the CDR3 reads TGCGCCAGCAGCTTGGTGGGACAGGAAAATGAAAAACTGTTTTTT. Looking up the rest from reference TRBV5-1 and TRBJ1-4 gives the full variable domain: KAGVTQTPRYLIKTRGQQVTLSCSPISGHRSVSWYQQTPGQGLQFLFEYFSETQRNKGNFPGRFSGRQFSNSRSEMNVSTLELGDSALYLCASSLVGQENEKLFFGSGTQLSVL.

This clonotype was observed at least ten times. The CDR3 loop reads CASSLAGAGGETQYF. The CDR3 bases are TGTGCCAGCAGCTTAGCGGGGGCGGGGGGAGAGACCCAGTACTTC. V usage is TRBV7-2 and J usage is TRBJ2-5; TRBD2 agrees at 8 bases. CDR3 length: 15 amino acids. Germline loops: CDR1 SGHTA, CDR2 FQGNSA. The trim removed 0 bases at V and 4 bases at J, leaving 4 bases unmatched.

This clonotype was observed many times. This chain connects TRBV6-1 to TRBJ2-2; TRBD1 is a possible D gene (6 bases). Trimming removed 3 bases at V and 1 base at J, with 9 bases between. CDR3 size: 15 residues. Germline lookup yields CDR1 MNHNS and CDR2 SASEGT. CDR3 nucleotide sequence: TGTGCCAGCAGTGACCCAGGGGTGAACACCGGGGAGCTGTTTTTT. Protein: CASSDPGVNTGELFF.

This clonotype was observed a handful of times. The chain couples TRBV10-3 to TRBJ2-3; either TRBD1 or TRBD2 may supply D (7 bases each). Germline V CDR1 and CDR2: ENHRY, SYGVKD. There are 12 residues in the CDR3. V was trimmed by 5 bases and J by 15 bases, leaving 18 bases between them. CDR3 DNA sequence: TGTGCCATCAGTCCAGGGGGGGGCTTTGGATATTTT. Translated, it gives CAISPGGGFGYF.

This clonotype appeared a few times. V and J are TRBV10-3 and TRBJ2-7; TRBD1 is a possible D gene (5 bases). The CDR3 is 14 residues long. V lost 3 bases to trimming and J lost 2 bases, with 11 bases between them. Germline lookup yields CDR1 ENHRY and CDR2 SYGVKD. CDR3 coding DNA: TGTGCCATCAGTGAACCGACAGACACCTACGAGCAGTACTTC. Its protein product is CAISEPTDTYEQYF.

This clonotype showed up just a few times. DNA for the CDR3: TGTGCCAGCAGCTTTTGGACTAGCGACGACGAGCAGTACTTC. Its translation is CASSFWTSDDEQYF. The gene calls are TRBV7-2 and TRBJ2-7; TRBD2 agrees at 9 bases. Germline lookup yields CDR1 SGHTA and CDR2 FQGNSA. The CDR3 sequence is 14 residues long. V lost 3 bases, J lost 5 bases, and 5 bases stayed unmatched.

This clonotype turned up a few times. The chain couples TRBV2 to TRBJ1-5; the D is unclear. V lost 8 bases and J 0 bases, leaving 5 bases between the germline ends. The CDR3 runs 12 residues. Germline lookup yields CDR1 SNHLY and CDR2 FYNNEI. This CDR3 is CASEDSNQPQHF. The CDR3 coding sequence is TGTGCCAGCGAGGATAGCAATCAGCCCCAGCATTTT.

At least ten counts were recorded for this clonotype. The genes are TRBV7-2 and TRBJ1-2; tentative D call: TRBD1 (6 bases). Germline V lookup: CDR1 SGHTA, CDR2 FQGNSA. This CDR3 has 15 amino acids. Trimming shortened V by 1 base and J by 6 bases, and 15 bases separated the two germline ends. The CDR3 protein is CASSLGSRGGNGYTF. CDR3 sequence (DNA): TGTGCCAGCAGCTTAGGGTCCAGGGGAGGGAATGGCTACACCTTC.

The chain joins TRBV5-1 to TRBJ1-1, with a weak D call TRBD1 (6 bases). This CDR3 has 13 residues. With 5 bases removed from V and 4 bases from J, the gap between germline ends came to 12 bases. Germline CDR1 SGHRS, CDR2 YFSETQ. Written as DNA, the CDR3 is TGCGCCAGCAGATACGGACAGATCACTGAAGCTTTCTTT. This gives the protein CASRYGQITEAFF.

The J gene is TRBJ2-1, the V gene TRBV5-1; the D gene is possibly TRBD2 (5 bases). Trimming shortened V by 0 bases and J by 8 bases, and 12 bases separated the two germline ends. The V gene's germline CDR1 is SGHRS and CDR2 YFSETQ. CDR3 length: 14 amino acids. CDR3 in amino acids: CASSLAAAGDEQFF. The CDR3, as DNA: TGCGCCAGCAGCTTGGCAGCCGCCGGGGATGAGCAGTTCTTC.

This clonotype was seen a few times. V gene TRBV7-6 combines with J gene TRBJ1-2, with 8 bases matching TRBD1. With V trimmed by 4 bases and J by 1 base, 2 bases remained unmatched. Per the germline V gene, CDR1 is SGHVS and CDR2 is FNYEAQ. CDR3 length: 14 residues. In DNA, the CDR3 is TGTGCCAGCAGCTGGACAGGGAGTAACTATGGCTACACCTTC. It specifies CASSWTGSNYGYTF.

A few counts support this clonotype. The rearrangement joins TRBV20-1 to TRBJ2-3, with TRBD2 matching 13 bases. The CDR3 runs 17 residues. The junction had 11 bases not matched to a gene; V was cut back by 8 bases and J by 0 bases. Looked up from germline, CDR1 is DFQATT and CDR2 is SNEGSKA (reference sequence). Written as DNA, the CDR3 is TGCAGTATACTAGCGGGGGGGATGAGTGGGAGCACAGATACGCAGTATTTT. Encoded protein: CSILAGGMSGSTDTQYF.

CDR3 in DNA: TGCAGTGCTGGCCCGGACCAAGGGAAAGGGAATCAGCCCCAGCATTTT. This codes for CSAGPDQGKGNQPQHF. The V call is TRBV20-1, the J call TRBJ1-5; D is unclear. The CDR3 spans 16 residues. Germline V gene sequence: CDR1 DFQATT, CDR2 SNEGSKA (reference sequence). Trimming took 5 bases from V and 4 from J, leaving 21 bases between them.

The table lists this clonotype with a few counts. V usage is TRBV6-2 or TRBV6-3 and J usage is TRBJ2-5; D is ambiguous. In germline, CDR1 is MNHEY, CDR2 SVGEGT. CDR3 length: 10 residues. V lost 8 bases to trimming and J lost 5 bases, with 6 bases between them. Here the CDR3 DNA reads TGTGCCAGCGGGCCGGAGACCCAGTACTTC. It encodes CASGPETQYF.

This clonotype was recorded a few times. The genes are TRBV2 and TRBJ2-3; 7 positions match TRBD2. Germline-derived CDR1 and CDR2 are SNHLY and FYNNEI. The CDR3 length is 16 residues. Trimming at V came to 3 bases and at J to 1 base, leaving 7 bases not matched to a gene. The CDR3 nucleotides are TGTGCCAGCAGTGATGGGCGGCTAGCGGGCACAGATACGCAGTATTTT. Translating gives CASSDGRLAGTDTQYF.

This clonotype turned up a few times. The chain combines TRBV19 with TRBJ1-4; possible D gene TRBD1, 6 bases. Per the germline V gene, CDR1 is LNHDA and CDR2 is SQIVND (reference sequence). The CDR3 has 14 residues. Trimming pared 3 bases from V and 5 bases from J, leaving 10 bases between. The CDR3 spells CASSIGTSNEKLFF. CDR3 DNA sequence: TGTGCCAGTAGTATTGGGACAAGCAATGAAAAACTGTTTTTT.

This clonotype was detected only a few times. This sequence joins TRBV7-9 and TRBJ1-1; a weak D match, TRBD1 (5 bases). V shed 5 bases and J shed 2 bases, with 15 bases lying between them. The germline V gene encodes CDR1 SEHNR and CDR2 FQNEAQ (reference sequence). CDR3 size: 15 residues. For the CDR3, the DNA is TGTGCCAGCAGCGCCTCGACAGCGATAAACACTGAAGCTTTCTTT. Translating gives CASSASTAINTEAFF.